These 11 T cell receptor beta chains were sequenced from one sample in a study of T cells in Graves' hyperthyroidism and ophthalmopathy. Amplified TCR beta CDR3 regions derived from RNA transcripts. First-round RT-PCR targeting the TCR CDR3 was performed with the HTBI primer set. TCRdb used MiXCR to reprocess the multiplex PCR reads, holding one entry per CDR3 protein. The sample lists some 490,000 distinct CDR3 sequences, 22% occurring once. The sequencing sample was made of blood. Source of these receptors: a woman aged 70 to 79 with Graves' ophthalmopathy.

This sequence joins TRBV5-5 and TRBJ2-7; 9 positions agree with TRBD2. The CDR3 covers 14 residues. V was clipped by 0 bases and J by 8 bases; unmatched bases: 6. Germline values: CDR1 SGHKS, CDR2 YYEKEE (reference sequence). The CDR3 spells CASSLEPSGKQQYF. In nucleotides, the CDR3 is TGTGCCAGCAGCTTGGAGCCTAGCGGGAAACAGCAGTACTTC.

V and J are TRBV15 and TRBJ2-3; D possibly corresponds to TRBD1 (5 bases). The V end was cut by 0 bases, the J end by 0 bases, with 7 bases between. The germline gives CDR1 LNHNV, CDR2 YYDKDF (reference sequence). The CDR3 extends over 15 amino acids. The chain's CDR3 is CATSRDPGSTDTQYF. CDR3 in DNA: TGTGCCACCAGCAGAGATCCAGGGAGCACAGATACGCAGTATTTT.

The chain carries TRBV10-3 and TRBJ1-1, with 7 bases fitting TRBD1. In germline, CDR1 is ENHRY, CDR2 SYGVKD. The V segment lost 7 bases and the J segment 5 bases; nucleotides outside the gene matches: 7. The CDR3 has 13 amino acids. Here the CDR3 reads CAITRTGGTEAFF. The CDR3 region has the DNA TGTGCCATCACCAGGACAGGTGGGACTGAAGCTTTCTTT.

There are many counts of this clonotype. This chain connects TRBV12-3 or TRBV12-4 to TRBJ1-2; D not certain. CDR3 length equals 12 residues. V was trimmed by 3 bases and J by 8 bases, leaving 10 bases between them. The CDR3 is CASSFGTAGYTF. The CDR3 nucleotides read TGTGCCAGCAGTTTTGGAACTGCCGGCTACACCTTC.

The chain carries TRBV29-1 and TRBJ2-7, with TRBD1 as a possible D gene (6 bases). The CDR3 totals 12 residues. CDR1 is SQVTM, CDR2 ANQGSEA, per germline. CDR3 DNA sequence: TGCAACCCTCAGGACAGCTCTTACGAGCAGTACTTC. Residues: CNPQDSSYEQYF.

The sample holds many counts of this clonotype. The chain has TRBV12-3 or TRBV12-4 and TRBJ1-2; D is uncertain. V was clipped by 3 bases and J by 3 bases, with 5 bases between them. This CDR3 has 12 amino acids. The CDR3 DNA reads TGTGCCAGCAGTTTGCAGTACTATGGCTACACCTTC. It translates to CASSLQYYGYTF.

Ten or more counts support this clonotype. For the CDR3, the DNA is TGTGCCAGCAGTTCCCCGCTAGCGTACTCCTACGAGCAGTACTTC. This translates into CASSSPLAYSYEQYF. The V and J genes are TRBV28 and TRBJ2-7, with TRBD2 as a possible D gene (6 bases). CDR1 is MDHEN and CDR2 is SYDVKM in the germline V gene. The germline V and J ends were trimmed by 4 bases and 0 bases, with 13 bases remaining between them. The length of the CDR3 is 15 residues.

This clonotype was counted a few times. The chain combines TRBV6-2 or TRBV6-3 with TRBJ1-5; a possible D gene is TRBD1 (6 bases). The germline V gene has CDR1 MNHEY and CDR2 SVGEGT. The CDR3 is made up of 14 amino acids. The V end was cut by 5 bases, the J end by 4 bases, with 12 bases between. CDR3 DNA: TGTGCCAGCAGTACCGGACAGCTTAATCAGCCCCAGCATTTT. Its translation is CASSTGQLNQPQHF.

The V call is TRBV19, the J call TRBJ2-4; D call uncertain. The germline V and J ends were trimmed by 3 bases and 3 bases, with 24 bases remaining between them. Germline-derived CDR1 and CDR2 are LNHDA and SQIVND (reference sequence). This CDR3 has 19 residues. The CDR3 protein is CASSMVAFRNGLGKNIQYF. Written as DNA, the CDR3 is TGTGCCAGTAGTATGGTCGCTTTTCGAAACGGCTTGGGCAAAAACATTCAGTACTTC.

The table lists this clonotype with a few counts. The chain employs TRBV6-6 and TRBJ1-1; a possible D gene is TRBD1 (5 bases). The V end lost 2 bases, the J end lost 7 bases, and 17 bases lay between the germline ends. There are 15 residues in the CDR3. Germline-derived CDR1 and CDR2 are MNHNY and SVGAGI (reference sequence). CDR3 in DNA: TGTGCCAGCAGTTACCCGGGGGGGGGATCTAATGAAGCTTTCTTT. The encoded protein is CASSYPGGGSNEAFF.

The chain has TRBV7-8 and TRBJ1-1; D ambiguous. CDR1 and CDR2 from the germline V gene are SGHVS and FQNEAQ. The CDR3 covers 16 residues. V lost 3 bases, J lost 0 bases, and 14 bases lay in between. In nucleotides, the CDR3 is TGTGCCAGCAGCTTTCCGGGAAGCTCAATGAACACTGAAGCTTTCTTT. It encodes CASSFPGSSMNTEAFF.